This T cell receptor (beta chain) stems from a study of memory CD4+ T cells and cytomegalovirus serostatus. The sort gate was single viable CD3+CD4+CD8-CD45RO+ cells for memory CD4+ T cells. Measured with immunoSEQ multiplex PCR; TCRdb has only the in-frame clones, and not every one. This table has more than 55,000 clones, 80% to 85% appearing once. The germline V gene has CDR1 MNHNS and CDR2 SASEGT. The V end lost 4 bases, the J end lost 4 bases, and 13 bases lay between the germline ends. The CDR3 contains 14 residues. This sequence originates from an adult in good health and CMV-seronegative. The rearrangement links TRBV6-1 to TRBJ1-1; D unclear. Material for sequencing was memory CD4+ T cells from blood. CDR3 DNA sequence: TGTGCCAGCAGTGTACGGACGACGGCCACTGAAGCTTTCTTT. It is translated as CASSVRTTATEAFF.